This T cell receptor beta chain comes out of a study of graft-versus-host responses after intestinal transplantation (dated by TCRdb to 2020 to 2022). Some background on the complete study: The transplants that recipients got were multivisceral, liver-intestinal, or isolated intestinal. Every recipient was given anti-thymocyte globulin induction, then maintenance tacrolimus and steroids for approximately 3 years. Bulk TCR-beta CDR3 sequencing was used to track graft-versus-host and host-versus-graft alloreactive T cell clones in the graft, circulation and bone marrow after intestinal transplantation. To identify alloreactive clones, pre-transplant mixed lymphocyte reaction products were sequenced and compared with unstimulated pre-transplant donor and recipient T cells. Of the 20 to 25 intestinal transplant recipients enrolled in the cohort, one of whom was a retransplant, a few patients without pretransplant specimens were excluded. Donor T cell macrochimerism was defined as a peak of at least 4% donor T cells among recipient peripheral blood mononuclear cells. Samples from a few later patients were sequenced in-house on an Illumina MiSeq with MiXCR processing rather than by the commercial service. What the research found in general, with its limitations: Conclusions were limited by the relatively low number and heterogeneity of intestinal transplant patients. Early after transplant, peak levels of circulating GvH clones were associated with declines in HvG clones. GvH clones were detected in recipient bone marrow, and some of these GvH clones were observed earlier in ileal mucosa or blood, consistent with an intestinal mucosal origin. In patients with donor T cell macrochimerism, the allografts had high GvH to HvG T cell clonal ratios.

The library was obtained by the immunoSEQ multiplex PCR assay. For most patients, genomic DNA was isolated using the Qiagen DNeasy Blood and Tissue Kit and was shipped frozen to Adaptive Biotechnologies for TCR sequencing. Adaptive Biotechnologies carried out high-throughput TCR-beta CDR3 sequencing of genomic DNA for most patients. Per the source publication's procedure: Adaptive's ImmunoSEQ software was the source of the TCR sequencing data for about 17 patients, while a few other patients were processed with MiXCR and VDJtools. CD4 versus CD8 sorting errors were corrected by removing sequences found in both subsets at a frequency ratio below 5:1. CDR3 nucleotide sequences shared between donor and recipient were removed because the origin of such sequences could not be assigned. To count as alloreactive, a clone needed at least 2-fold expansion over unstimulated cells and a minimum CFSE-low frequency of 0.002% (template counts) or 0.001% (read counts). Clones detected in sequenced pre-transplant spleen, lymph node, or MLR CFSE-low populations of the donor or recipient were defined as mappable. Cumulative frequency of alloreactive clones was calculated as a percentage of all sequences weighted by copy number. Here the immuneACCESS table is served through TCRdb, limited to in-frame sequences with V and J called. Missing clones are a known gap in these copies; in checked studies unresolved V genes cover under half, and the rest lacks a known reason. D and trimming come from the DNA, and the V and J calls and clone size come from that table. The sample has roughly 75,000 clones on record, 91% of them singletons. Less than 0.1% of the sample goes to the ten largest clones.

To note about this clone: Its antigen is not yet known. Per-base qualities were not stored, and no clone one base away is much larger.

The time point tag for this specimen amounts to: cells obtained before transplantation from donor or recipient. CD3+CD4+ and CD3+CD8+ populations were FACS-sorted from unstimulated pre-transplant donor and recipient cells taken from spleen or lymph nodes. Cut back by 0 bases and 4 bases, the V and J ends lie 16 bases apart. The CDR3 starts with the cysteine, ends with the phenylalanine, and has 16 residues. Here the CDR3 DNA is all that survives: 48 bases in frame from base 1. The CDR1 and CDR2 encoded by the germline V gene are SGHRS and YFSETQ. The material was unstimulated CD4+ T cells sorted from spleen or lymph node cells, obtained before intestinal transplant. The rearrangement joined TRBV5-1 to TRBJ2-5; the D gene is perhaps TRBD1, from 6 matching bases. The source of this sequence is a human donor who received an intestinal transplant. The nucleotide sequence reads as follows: TGCGCCAGCAGCTTGGCTGAAGGGGGAACGGGAGAGACCCAGTACTTC. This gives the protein CASSLAEGGTGETQYF.